One sample yielded the 3 T cell receptor beta chains listed below, sequenced in a study of cytomegalovirus exposure and HLA in healthy donors. This PCR relied on a set of 60 Vbeta primers and 13 Jbeta primers. Sequencing used immunoSEQ multiplex PCR; TCRdb keeps in-frame clones, though not all of them. This sample has tens of thousands of clones, with 80% to 90% found just once. Source material: PBMCs. The receptors originated from a woman aged 25 to 45 in good health and CMV-seronegative.

The rearrangement uses TRBV28 and TRBJ2-5; 11 bases are a match to TRBD2. The DNA end is more similar to TRBJ2-7, so the J call may be wrong. CDR1 and CDR2 from the germline V gene are MDHEN and SYDVKM. CDR3 length: 20 amino acids. The CDR3 DNA is TGTGCCAGCAGTTTAAGTCTCGGTGGACTAGCGGGCCCACGGGGCTACGAGCAGTACTTC. Amino acids: CASSLSLGGLAGPRGYEQYF.

The chain joins TRBV9 to TRBJ2-1, with D maybe TRBD2 (6 bases). Germline V gives CDR1 SGDLS, CDR2 YYNGEE. The CDR3 length is 15 residues. V was pared by 6 bases and J by 1 base, with 14 bases between. The CDR3: CASTTGGQSYNEQFF. The CDR3 DNA reads as TGTGCCAGCACCACCGGAGGGCAATCCTACAATGAGCAGTTCTTC.

The chain recombines TRBV15 with TRBJ2-6; possibly TRBD1 for D (5 bases). Germline values: CDR1 LNHNV, CDR2 YYDKDF (reference sequence). The length of the CDR3 is 14 residues. V dropped 6 bases and J dropped 0 bases, with 6 bases sitting between them. The CDR3, as DNA: TGTGCCACCAGGACAGCCTCTGGGGCCAACGTCCTGACTTTC. Translation: CATRTASGANVLTF.